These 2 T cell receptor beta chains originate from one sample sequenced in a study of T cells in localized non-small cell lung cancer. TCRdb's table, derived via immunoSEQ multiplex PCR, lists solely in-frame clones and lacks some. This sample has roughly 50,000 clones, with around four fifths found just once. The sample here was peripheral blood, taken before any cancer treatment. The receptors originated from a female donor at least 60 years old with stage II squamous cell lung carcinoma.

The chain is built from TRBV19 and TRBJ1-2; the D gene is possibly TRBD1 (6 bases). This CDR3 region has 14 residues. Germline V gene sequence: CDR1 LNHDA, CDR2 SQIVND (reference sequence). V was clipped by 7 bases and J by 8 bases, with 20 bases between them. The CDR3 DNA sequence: TGTGCCAGTACCCTGAGGGGGGGCGTAGGCGGCTACACCTTC. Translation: CASTLRGGVGGYTF.

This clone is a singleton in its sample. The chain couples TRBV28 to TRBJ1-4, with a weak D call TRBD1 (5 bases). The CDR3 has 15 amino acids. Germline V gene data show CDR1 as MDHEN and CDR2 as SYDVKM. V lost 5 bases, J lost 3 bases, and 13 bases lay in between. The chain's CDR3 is CASSTSQGSNEKLFF. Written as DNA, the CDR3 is TGTGCCAGCAGTACCAGCCAGGGCTCTAATGAAAAACTGTTTTTT.